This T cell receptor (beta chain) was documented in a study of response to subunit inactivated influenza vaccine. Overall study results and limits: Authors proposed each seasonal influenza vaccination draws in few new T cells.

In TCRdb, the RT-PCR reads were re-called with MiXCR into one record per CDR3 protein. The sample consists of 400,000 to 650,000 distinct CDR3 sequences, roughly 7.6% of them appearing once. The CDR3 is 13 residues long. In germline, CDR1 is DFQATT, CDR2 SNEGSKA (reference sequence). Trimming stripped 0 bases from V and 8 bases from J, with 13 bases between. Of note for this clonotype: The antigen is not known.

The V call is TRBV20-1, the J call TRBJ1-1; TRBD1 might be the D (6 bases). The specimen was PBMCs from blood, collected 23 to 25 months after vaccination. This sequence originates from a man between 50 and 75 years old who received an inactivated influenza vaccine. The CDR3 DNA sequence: TGCAGTGCTAGAGAGGACAGACATAAAGAAGCTTTCTTT. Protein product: CSAREDRHKEAFF.